This T cell receptor beta chain is drawn from a study of T cell responses to AZD1222 COVID-19 vaccine. Notes on the study in general: Females outnumbered males among donors, who were mostly white British; clonal diversity was possibly underestimated. Baseline seropositivity occurred in only a handful of AZD1222 recipients.

The assay was immunoSEQ multiplex PCR, and TCRdb's table has in-frame clones only and misses some. The table has 79,000 or so clones, over 60% seen once. Of note for this clone: The antigen remains unidentified.

V gave up 10 bases and J gave up 3 bases, with 12 bases separating them. This CDR3 region has 12 residues. Germline-derived CDR1 and CDR2 are MDHEN and SYDVKM. This chain joins TRBV28 and TRBJ1-1; D ambiguous. The clonotype originates from an adult who received the MenACWY meningococcal vaccine as a control. The source material was peripheral blood, sampled 28 days after the second dose of the MenACWY control vaccine. In DNA, the CDR3 is TGTGCCATTTCCTTCGGGGACACTGAAGCTTTCTTT. Its protein is CAISFGDTEAFF.